A single TCR beta chain is shown here with its context. It was CD45RO-negative cells, positively selected for CCR7, that made up naive CD8 cells, with terminally differentiated effector memory CD45RA+ cells excluded. This record comes from a study of shared clonotypes between healthy human individuals. The table came from immunoSEQ multiplex PCR; TCRdb's copy has only in-frame clones and leaves some out. Seen here are a few million clones, just over 90% observed once, and the top ten hold approximately 1.7%. CDR1 is SGHVS, CDR2 FNYEAQ, per germline. CDR3 length: 20 amino acids. The ends lost 0 bases at V and 1 base at J; junction bases unmatched: 12.

The clonotype comes from a man in his late teens or twenties in good health. Some clones in this sample may be carry-over from other donors' samples. Source material: naive CD8+ T cells from PBMCs. This chain joins TRBV7-6 and TRBJ2-1; 10 positions match TRBD2. The CDR3 bases are TGTGCCAGCAGCTTAGCGCTGCGGCTAGCGGGAGAGACATCCTACAATGAGCAGTTCTTC. This encodes CASSLALRLAGETSYNEQFF.